This TCR beta chain was observed in a study of immune evolution from preneoplasia to lung adenocarcinoma. The study, taken as a whole, reports: Later-stage lesions appeared to have more T cells, more diversity, less clonality. Normal lung had the highest top T cell clone frequencies.

V shed 6 bases and J shed 6 bases, with 16 bases lying between them. This CDR3 contains 14 residues. Germline CDR1 and CDR2: SGHRS and YFSETQ. Assay: immunoSEQ multiplex PCR; the TCRdb copy retains only in-frame clones and omits some. In the table there are approximately 3,000 clones, roughly nine tenths of which are singletons. A word on this clone: The antigen remains undetermined.

Patient tissue came from resections in Japan or China, 2014–2017. H&E slides confirmed each diagnosis, reviewed by two pathologists independently. The sequence came from a person aged 65-85 years with lung adenocarcinoma. The specimen was FFPE adjacent normal lung tissue. The chain couples TRBV5-1 to TRBJ2-1; D assignment may be TRBD1 or TRBD2 (5 bases each). CDR3 residues: CASMDQSRGNEQFF. CDR3 sequence (DNA): TGCGCCAGCATGGACCAGTCGAGGGGCAATGAGCAGTTCTTC.